This T cell receptor beta chain originates from a study of blood T cell repertoires in COVID-19. Whole-study context: Both acute and convalescent COVID-19 samples were obtained from the United States, Italy and Spain. Sample material is recorded as cDNA or gDNA derived from T cells, B-cell-depleted T cells, or PBMCs.

The authors' processing: Reference gene primers were amplified, and this amplification served to estimate nucleated cell counts. This table comes from immunoSEQ multiplex PCR, and its TCRdb copy is limited to in-frame clones, with some not included. The V and J calls and clone size are taken from that table; D and trimming were inferred from the DNA. Among about 250,000 clones, about 89% were seen once, and the ten largest hold 1.5% to 2%. The CDR3 sequence is 13 residues long. V gave up 0 bases and J gave up 5 bases, with 5 bases separating them. Germline-derived CDR1 and CDR2 are SGHTS and YDEGEE. In this sample, this clone turned up a few times.

The rearrangement links TRBV5-8 to TRBJ2-2, with D unclear. The TCR was taken from a woman aged 55 to 70 who had recovered from COVID-19. Sample: peripheral blood. The CDR3 sequence: CASSLGATGELFF. The DNA for the CDR3 is TGTGCCAGCAGCTTGGGGGCGACCGGGGAGCTGTTTTTT.